This T cell receptor (beta chain) was retrieved from a study of T-cell reconstitution after alpha-beta-depleted transplantation in children. Unique molecular identifiers were incorporated during preparation of the TCRbeta library. TCRdb re-called the PCR reads through MiXCR, storing one row per CDR3 protein. Among hundreds of thousands of distinct CDR3 sequences, 9.5% to 15% were seen once, and the ten largest hold 2% to 3%. There are many counts of this clonotype. The length of the CDR3 is 14 residues. Trimming removed 5 bases from V and 5 bases from J; junction bases left unmatched: 9. Germline V CDR1 and CDR2: SGHKS, YYEKEE (reference sequence).

This chain links TRBV5-5 with TRBJ2-5; 7 nucleotides line up with TRBD1. This receptor was identified in a human donor who donated a stem cell graft to a child with acute lymphoblastic leukemia. Sequenced material: PBMCs from the stem cell graft donor, taken from the stem cell graft. This CDR3 is CASRDYRGAETQYF. CDR3 in DNA: TGTGCCAGCAGGGATTACAGGGGCGCCGAGACCCAGTACTTC.